The clone carrying this TCR beta chain was seen a single time. Germline values: CDR1 SGHRS, CDR2 YFSETQ. The V and J ends lost 2 bases and 7 bases respectively, with 19 bases between them. CDR3 size: 16 residues. The sample originates from a study of shared clonotypes between healthy human individuals. The method was immunoSEQ multiplex PCR; TCRdb's version includes in-frame clones alone and lacks a portion of them. The sample yields hundreds of thousands of clones, approximately 75% seen once. The sequenced material came from memory CD4+ T cells sorted from blood. Subset of the sample: CD45RA-negative fraction. The source of this sequence is a woman aged 25 to 39 in good health. The chain has TRBV5-1 and TRBJ2-1, with D tentatively TRBD1 (6 bases). CDR3 in amino acids: CASSLRDTTLGNEQFF. Written as DNA, the CDR3 is TGCGCCAGCAGCTTACGGGACACCACTCTGGGGAATGAGCAGTTCTTC.